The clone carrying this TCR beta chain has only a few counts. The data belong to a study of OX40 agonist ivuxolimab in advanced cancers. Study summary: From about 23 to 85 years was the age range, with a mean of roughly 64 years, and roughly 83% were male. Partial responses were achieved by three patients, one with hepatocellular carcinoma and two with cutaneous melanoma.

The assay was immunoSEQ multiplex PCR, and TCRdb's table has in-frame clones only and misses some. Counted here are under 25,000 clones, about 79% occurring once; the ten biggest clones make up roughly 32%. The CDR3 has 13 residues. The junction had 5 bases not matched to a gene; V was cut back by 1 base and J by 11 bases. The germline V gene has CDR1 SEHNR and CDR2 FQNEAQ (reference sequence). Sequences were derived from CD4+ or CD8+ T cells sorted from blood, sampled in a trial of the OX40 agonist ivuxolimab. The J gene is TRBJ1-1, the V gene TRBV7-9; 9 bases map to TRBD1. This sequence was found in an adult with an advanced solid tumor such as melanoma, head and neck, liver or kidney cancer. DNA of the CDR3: TGTGCCAGCAGCTTAGGCCGACAGGGGGTCGCTTTCTTT. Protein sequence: CASSLGRQGVAFF. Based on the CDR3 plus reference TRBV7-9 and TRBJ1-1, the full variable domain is DTGVSQNPRHKITKRGQNVTFRCDPISEHNRLYWYRQTLGQGPEFLTYFQNEAQLEKSRLLSDRFSAERPKGSFSTLEIQRTEQGDSAMYLCASSLGRQGVAFFGQGTRLTVV.